Below, one TCR beta chain is given with its context. The V gene lost 5 bases and the J gene lost 7 bases, with 11 bases spanning the gap. The CDR3 runs to 12 residues. This sample stems from a study of blood T cell repertoires in COVID-19. About the research overall: Donors in the United States, Italy and Spain gave samples during acute or convalescent COVID-19.

Original processing methods: The assay estimated nucleated cells by amplifying reference gene primers. Generated by immunoSEQ multiplex PCR, the TCRdb table keeps only in-frame clones and is missing some. The V and J calls and clone size are taken from that table; D and trimming were inferred from the DNA. This sample has around 310,000 clones; 85% to 90% occur once, and the top ten carry approximately 4%. The receptor comes from a woman in her fifties or sixties with active or convalescent COVID-19. The V call is TRBV12-3 or TRBV12-4, the J call TRBJ1-2; D is unresolved. The material sequenced was peripheral blood. The CDR3 is CASSGPGAGYTF. The CDR3, as DNA: TGTGCCAGCAGTGGTCCGGGAGCTGGCTACACCTTC.